This TCR beta chain appears in the sequencing data of a study of technical replicates of blood from a handful of donors. J was trimmed by 6 bases and V by 5 bases; bases with no gene match: 8. The germline V gene has CDR1 SEHNR and CDR2 FQNEAQ (reference sequence). The CDR3 consists of 15 residues. Using immunoSEQ multiplex PCR, the repertoire was profiled, and TCRdb retains in-frame clones only, with some absent. The sample shows around 83,000 clones, around 94% of them seen only once. This clone was seen only once. Specimen: T cells isolated from PBMCs. The rearrangement links TRBV7-9 to TRBJ2-7, with 12 bases identical to TRBD1. This sequence originates from a human donor in good health. In nucleotides, the CDR3 is TGTGCCAGCAGCCCGCTCGGGACAGGGGGCGCCGAGCAGTACTTC. Its translation: CASSPLGTGGAEQYF.